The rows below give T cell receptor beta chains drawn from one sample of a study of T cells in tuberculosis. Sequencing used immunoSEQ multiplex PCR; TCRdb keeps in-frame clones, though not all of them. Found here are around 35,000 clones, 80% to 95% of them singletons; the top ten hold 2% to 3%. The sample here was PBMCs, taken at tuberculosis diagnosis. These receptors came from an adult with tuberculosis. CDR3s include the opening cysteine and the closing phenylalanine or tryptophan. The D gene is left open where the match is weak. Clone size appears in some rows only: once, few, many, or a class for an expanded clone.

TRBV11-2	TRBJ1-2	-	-	TGTGCCAGCAGTTCAACAGGGTTAGGCTACACCTTC	CASSSTGLGYTF
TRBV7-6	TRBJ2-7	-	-	TGTGCCAGCAGCCCCTCCTTAGTCCGCGAGCAGTACTTC	CASSPSLVREQYF
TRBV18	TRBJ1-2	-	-	TGTGCCAGCCCGAATCCGATCAGGGAGGGAGGTGGCTACACCTTC	CASPNPIREGGGYTF
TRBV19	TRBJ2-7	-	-	TGTGCCAGTAGTCAGCTAGCTCACTACGAGCAGTACTTC	CASSQLAHYEQYF
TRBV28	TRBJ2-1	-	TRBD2	TGTGCCAGCAGTTTAACCTCAGCGGGGGGCAATGAGCAGTTCTTC	CASSLTSAGGNEQFF
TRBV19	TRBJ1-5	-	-	TGTGCCAGTACTCCCCGGACAGACCGCAATCAGCCCCAGCATTTT	CASTPRTDRNQPQHF
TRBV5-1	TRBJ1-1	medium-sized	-	TGCGCCAGCAGCTTGTTTACGGGGACTGAAGCTTTCTTT	CASSLFTGTEAFF
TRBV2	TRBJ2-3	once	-	TGTGCCAGCAGTGAATCCTTGGCTAGGTCTCTATTAGATACGCAGTATTTT	CASSESLARSLLDTQYF
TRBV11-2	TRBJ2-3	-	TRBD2	TGTGCCAGCAGCTTACAAGCGGGGGCGAGCACAGATACGCAGTATTTT	CASSLQAGASTDTQYF
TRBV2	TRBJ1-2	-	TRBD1	TGTGCCAGCAGTACAACACGACAGGGGGAATTGGGTAATGGCTACACCTTC	CASSTTRQGELGNGYTF
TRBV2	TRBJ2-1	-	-	TGTGCCAGCAATCTAGGCTACAATGAGCAGTTCTTC	CASNLGYNEQFF
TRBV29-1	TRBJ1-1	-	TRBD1	TGCAGCGTTGGTATAGGGACAGGGCCCTACTTGGGGACTGAAGCTTTCTTT	CSVGIGTGPYLGTEAFF
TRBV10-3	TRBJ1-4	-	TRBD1	TGTGCCATCAGTGACGGACAGGGCTTGGGTGAAAAACTGTTTTTT	CAISDGQGLGEKLFF
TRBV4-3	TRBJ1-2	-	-	TGCGCCAGCAGCCAAGATTGGGGCCCTACGGTGACCGATGGCTACACCTTC	CASSQDWGPTVTDGYTF
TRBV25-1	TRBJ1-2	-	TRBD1	TGTGCCAGCAGTGAATCCGGACAGGGCAGAGGCTACACCTTC	CASSESGQGRGYTF
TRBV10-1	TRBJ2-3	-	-	TGCGCCAGCAGTAGGACAAAAAGCACAGATACGCAGTATTTT	CASSRTKSTDTQYF
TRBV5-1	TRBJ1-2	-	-	TGCGCCAGCAGCTTCGAAGTGTCAGGGTCTGGCTACACCTTC	CASSFEVSGSGYTF
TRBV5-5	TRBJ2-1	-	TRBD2	TGTGCCAGTTGGCCTAGCGGGGGGTCTGATGAGCAGTTCTTC	CASWPSGGSDEQFF
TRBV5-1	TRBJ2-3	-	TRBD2	TGCGCCAGCAGCCCCCCGGCGGCGGGGGGGAGCGGCACAGATACGCAGTATTTT	CASSPPAAGGSGTDTQYF
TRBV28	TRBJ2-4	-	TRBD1	TGTGCCAGCAGTCCGGGACAGGGAAAATCCTTAGCCAAAAACATTCAGTACTTC	CASSPGQGKSLAKNIQYF
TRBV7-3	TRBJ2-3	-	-	TGTGCCAGCGGGGGGACTAGCACAGATACGCAGTATTTT	CASGGTSTDTQYF
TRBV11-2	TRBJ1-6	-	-	TGTGCCAGCAGCGTAACCCCAGGAGGGTTTAAAGGTTCACCCCTCCACTTT	CASSVTPGGFKGSPLHF
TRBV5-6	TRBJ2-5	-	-	TGTGCCAGCACCCCTGGGGTACACACAGGGGAGACCCAGTACTTC	CASTPGVHTGETQYF
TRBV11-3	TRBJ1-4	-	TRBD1	TGTGCCAGCAGCTTGACAGGGAAGAGTGAAAAACTGTTTTTT	CASSLTGKSEKLFF
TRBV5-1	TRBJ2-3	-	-	TGCGCCAGCAGCTTGGGGGGGCGCTCGACAGATACGCAGTATTTT	CASSLGGRSTDTQYF
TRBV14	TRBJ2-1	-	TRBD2	TGTGCCAGCAGCCAAGATTGGAGACTAGCGGGGGACAATGAGCAGTTCTTC	CASSQDWRLAGDNEQFF
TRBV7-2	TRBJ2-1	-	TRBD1	TGTGCCAGCAGCTTAGCACAGGGGGCGAAGAATGAGCAGTTCTTC	CASSLAQGAKNEQFF
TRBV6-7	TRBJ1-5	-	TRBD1	TGTGCCAGCAGTACCCACCGGGACAGTCCGGCCCAGCATTTT	CASSTHRDSPAQHF
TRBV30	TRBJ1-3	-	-	TGTGCCTGGAGTTTCCGCGTCTCTGGAAACACCATATATTTT	CAWSFRVSGNTIYF
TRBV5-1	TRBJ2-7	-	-	TGCGCCAGCAGCTTGGATGCGAGATACGAGCAGTACTTC	CASSLDARYEQYF
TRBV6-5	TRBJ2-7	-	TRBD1	TGTGCCAAACCTCCCTCGGACAGGGGGCAGGTGAAGGAGTACTTC	CAKPPSDRGQVKEYF
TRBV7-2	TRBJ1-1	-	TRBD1	TGTGCCAGCAGTCGACAGGGGGGGACTGAAGCTTTCTTT	CASSRQGGTEAFF
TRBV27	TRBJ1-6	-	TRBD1	TGTGCCAGCAGTTTAAGACAGGGCGATAATTCACCCCTCCACTTT	CASSLRQGDNSPLHF
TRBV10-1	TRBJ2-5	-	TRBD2	TGCGCCAGCCCAACTAGCGGGGGGGCACGGGAGACCCAGTACTTC	CASPTSGGARETQYF
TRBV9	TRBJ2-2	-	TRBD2	TGTGCCAGCAGCGTAGAGCGGGGCAACACCGGGGAGCTGTTTTTT	CASSVERGNTGELFF
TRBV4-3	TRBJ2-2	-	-	TGCGCCAGCAGCCAAGATAGGGTTGGACTCGAGAACACCGGGGAGCTGTTTTTT	CASSQDRVGLENTGELFF
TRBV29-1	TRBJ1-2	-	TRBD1	TGCAGCGTCAGAGGACAGGGGGCGCGAGGCTATGGCTACACCTTC	CSVRGQGARGYGYTF
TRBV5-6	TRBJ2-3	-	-	TGTGCCAGCAGCTTGACAGAGGGTACGCAGTATTTT	CASSLTEGTQYF
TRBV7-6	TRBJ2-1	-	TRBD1	TGTGCCAGCAGCCAGACAGGGGGCCTTTACAATGAGCAGTTCTTC	CASSQTGGLYNEQFF
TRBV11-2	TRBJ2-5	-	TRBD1	TGTGCCAGCAGCCAGGACAGGGGAGAGACCCAGTACTTC	CASSQDRGETQYF
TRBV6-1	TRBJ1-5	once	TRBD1	TGTGCCAGCAGTGTTCAGGGGGCTGGTGATAGCAATCAGCCCCAGCATTTT	CASSVQGAGDSNQPQHF
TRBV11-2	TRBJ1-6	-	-	TGTGCCAGCAGGAACTATGGGTCACCCCTCCACTTT	CASRNYGSPLHF
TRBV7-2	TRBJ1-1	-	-	TGTGCCAGCAGTTATAGGAGGGAGAACACTGAAGCTTTCTTT	CASSYRRENTEAFF
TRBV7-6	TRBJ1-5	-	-	TGTGCCAGCAGCTGGGGGGGCAATCAGCCCCAGCATTTT	CASSWGGNQPQHF
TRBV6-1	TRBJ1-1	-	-	TGTGCCAGCAGTGAATCTGATCTGGAGGGAGCTTTCTTT	CASSESDLEGAFF
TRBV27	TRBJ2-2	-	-	TGTGCCAGCACGGGTTTGAGGGTCGGGGAGCTGTTTTTT	CASTGLRVGELFF